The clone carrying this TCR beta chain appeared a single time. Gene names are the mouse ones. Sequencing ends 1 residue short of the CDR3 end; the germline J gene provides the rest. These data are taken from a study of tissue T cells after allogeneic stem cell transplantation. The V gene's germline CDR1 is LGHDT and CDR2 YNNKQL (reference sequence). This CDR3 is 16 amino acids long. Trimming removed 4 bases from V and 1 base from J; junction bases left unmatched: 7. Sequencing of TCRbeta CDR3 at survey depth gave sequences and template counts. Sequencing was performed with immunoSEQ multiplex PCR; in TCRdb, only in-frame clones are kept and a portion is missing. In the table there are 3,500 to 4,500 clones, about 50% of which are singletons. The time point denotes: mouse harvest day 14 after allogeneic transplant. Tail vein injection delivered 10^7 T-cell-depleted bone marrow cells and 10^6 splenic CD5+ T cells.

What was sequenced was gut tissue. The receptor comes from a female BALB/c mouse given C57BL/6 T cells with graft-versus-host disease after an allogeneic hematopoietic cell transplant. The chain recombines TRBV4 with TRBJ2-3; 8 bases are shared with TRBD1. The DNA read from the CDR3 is TGTGCCAGCAGCTTTTTACCGGGACAGGGTGCAGAAACGCTGTAT. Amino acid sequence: CASSFLPGQGAETLY. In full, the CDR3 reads CASSFLPGQGAETLYF.